This is a list of T cell receptor beta chains from one sample in a study of blood T cell repertoires in COVID-19. Libraries were prepared by immunoSEQ multiplex PCR; TCRdb keeps only in-frame clonotypes and omits some of them. Among under 200,000 clones listed, 83% were seen once. The sequenced material came from peripheral blood. The source is a woman aged 80 or over with acute or convalescent COVID-19. Each CDR3 is given with its conserved first and last residue. D genes are given only for firm matches. Clone size, where shown, is once, few, many, or a class for clones that have expanded.

size	J	V	D	CDR3	DNA
.	TRBJ1-2	TRBV5-1	.	CASSLSGGANYGYTF	TGCGCCAGCAGCTTGAGCGGCGGAGCTAACTATGGCTACACCTTC
.	TRBJ1-2	TRBV28	.	CAGGRHPWGYTF	TGTGCCGGAGGGCGTCATCCTTGGGGCTACACCTTC
.	TRBJ2-2	TRBV30	.	CAWSGGGGTPTGELFF	TGTGCCTGGAGTGGAGGGGGCGGGACGCCCACCGGGGAGCTGTTTTTT
.	TRBJ2-2	TRBV28	TRBD2	CASTTTRLAGVGTGELFF	TGTGCCAGCACAACCACCAGACTAGCCGGGGTCGGTACCGGGGAGCTGTTTTTT
.	TRBJ2-2	TRBV30	.	CAWSRDLGSGELFF	TGTGCCTGGAGTAGGGACTTGGGATCCGGGGAGCTGTTTTTT
.	TRBJ2-2	TRBV2	TRBD1	CASSLRQGHGELFF	TGTGCCAGCAGCCTCCGACAGGGTCACGGGGAGCTGTTTTTT
.	TRBJ2-1	TRBV5-1	.	CASSLDSLSYNEQFF	TGCGCCAGCAGCTTGGACAGTCTCTCCTACAATGAGCAGTTCTTC
once	TRBJ2-6	TRBV7-2	.	CASSLNMRGLTPGANVLTF	TGTGCCAGCAGCTTAAATATGCGGGGTTTAACGCCTGGGGCCAACGTCCTGACTTTC
.	TRBJ1-5	TRBV28	.	CASSLSAFEGSNQPQHF	TGTGCCAGCAGTTTATCGGCCTTTGAGGGTAGCAATCAGCCCCAGCATTTT
.	TRBJ2-7	TRBV3-1/TRBV3-2	.	CASSQDAGSEQYF	TGTGCCAGCAGCCAAGATGCGGGGAGCGAGCAGTACTTC
.	TRBJ2-7	TRBV9	.	CASSPRTDSYEQYF	TGTGCCAGCAGCCCCCGGACAGACTCCTACGAGCAGTACTTC
.	TRBJ2-6	TRBV6-2/TRBV6-3	.	CASSYPGSGANVLTF	TGTGCCAGCAGTTACCCAGGGTCCGGGGCCAACGTCCTGACTTTC
.	TRBJ1-2	TRBV10-3	.	CAISESQYYGYTF	TGTGCCATCAGTGAATCACAGTATTATGGCTACACCTTC
.	TRBJ1-1	TRBV27	TRBD1	CASSLTGGEYTEAFF	TGTGCCAGCAGTCTGACAGGGGGCGAGTACACTGAAGCTTTCTTT
.	TRBJ2-7	TRBV28	.	CASTSGALYEQYF	TGTGCCAGCACTTCAGGGGCTCTCTACGAGCAGTACTTC
.	TRBJ2-3	TRBV24-1	.	CATSEGQTFTDTQYF	TGTGCCACCAGTGAGGGGCAGACATTCACAGATACGCAGTATTTT
.	TRBJ1-6	TRBV23-1	.	CASSQYSWTALVRLHF	TGCGCCAGCAGTCAATATTCTTGGACAGCCCTGGTACGCCTCCACTTT
.	TRBJ2-7	TRBV5-1	TRBD2	CASSNLAGSREQYF	TGCGCCAGCAGCAATCTAGCGGGATCAAGGGAGCAGTACTTC
.	TRBJ1-1	TRBV7-6	.	CASSLARGTEAFF	TGTGCCAGCAGCTTAGCCCGGGGCACTGAAGCTTTCTTT
.	TRBJ1-3	TRBV7-2	TRBD1	CASSFGQGGNTIYF	TGTGCCAGCAGCTTCGGACAGGGGGGAAACACCATATATTTT
.	TRBJ2-3	TRBV11-2	.	CASSPSGSSTDTQYF	TGTGCCAGCAGCCCATCCGGGAGTTCGACAGATACGCAGTATTTT
.	TRBJ2-7	TRBV19	.	CASSIRGAGEQYF	TGTGCCAGTAGTATCCGGGGGGCGGGTGAGCAGTACTTC